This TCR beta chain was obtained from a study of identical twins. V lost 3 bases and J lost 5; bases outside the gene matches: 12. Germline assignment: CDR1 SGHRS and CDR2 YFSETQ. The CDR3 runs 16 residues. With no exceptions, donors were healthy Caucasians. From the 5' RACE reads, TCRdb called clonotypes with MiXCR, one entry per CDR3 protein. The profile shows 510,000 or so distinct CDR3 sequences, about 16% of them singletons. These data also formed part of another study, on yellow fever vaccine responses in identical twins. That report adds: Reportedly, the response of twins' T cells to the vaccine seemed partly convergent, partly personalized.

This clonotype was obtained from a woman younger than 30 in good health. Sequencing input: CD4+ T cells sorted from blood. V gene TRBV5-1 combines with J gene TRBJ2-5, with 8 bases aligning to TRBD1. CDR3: CASSWQNDRGRETQYF. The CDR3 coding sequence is TGCGCCAGCAGCTGGCAAAACGACAGGGGCCGGGAGACCCAGTACTTC.